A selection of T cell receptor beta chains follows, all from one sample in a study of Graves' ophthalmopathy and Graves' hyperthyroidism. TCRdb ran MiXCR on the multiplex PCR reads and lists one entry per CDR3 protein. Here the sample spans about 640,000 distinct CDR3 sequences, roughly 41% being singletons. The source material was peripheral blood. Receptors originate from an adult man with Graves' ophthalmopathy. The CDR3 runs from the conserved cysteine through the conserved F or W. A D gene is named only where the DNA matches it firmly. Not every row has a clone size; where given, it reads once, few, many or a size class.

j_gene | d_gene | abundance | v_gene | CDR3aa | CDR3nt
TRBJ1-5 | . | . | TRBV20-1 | CSARGRREHEQPQHF | TGCAGTGCTAGGGGTCGCAGGGAGCACGAGCAGCCCCAGCATTTT
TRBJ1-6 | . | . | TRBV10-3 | CAIAGNSPLHF | TGTGCCATCGCGGGGAATTCACCCCTCCACTTT
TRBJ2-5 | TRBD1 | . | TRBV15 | CATSSERTGGSETQYF | TGTGCCACCAGCAGTGAACGGACAGGGGGGTCAGAGACCCAGTACTTC
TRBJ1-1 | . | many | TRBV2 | CASGPEWTEAFF | TGTGCCAGCGGACCAGAATGGACTGAAGCTTTCTTT
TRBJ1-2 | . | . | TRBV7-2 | CASSLSGGNTF | TGTGCCAGCAGCCTAAGCGGGGGAAACACCTTC
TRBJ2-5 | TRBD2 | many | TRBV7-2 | CASSRGLAAFQETQYF | TGTGCCAGCAGCCGGGGACTAGCGGCGTTCCAAGAGACCCAGTACTTC
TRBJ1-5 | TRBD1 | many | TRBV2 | CASRGQSFSNQPQHF | TGTGCCAGCAGGGGACAGTCCTTTAGCAATCAGCCCCAGCATTTT
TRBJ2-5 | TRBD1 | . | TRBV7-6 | CASSPQPTTGQETQYF | TGTGCCAGCAGCCCCCAACCTACGACAGGGCAAGAGACCCAGTACTTC
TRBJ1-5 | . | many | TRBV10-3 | CASSGATPNQPQHF | TGTGCCAGCAGTGGGGCGACACCAAATCAGCCCCAGCATTTT
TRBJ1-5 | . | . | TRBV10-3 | CATWGSVRNQPQHF | TGTGCTACATGGGGGTCGGTGCGCAATCAGCCCCAGCATTTT
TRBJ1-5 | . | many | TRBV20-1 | CSARSGGRYSNQPQHF | TGCAGTGCTCGCTCCGGAGGTCGCTATAGCAATCAGCCCCAGCATTTT
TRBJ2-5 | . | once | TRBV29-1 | CSVGFLGSWGETQYF | TGCAGCGTTGGGTTCCTCGGCAGCTGGGGAGAGACCCAGTACTTC
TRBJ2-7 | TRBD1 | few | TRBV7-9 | CASSRPPGQGIDDYEQYF | TGTGCCAGCAGCCGACCCCCGGGACAGGGGATTGATGACTACGAGCAGTACTTC
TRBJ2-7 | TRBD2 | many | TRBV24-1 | CATSDFNSDLGLAGPYEQYF | TGTGCCACCAGTGATTTCAACAGTGACCTGGGACTAGCGGGACCCTACGAGCAGTACTTC